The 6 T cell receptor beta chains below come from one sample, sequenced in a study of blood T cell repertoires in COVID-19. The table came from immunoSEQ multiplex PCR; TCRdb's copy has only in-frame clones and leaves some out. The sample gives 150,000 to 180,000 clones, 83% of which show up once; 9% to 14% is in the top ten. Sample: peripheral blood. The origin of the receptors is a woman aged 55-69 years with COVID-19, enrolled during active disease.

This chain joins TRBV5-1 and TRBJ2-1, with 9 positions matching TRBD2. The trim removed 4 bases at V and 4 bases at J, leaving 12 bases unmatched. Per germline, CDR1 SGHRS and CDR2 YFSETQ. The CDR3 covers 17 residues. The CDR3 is CASSPLGTSGGYNEQFF. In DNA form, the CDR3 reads TGCGCCAGCAGCCCCCTTGGAACCAGCGGGGGGTACAATGAGCAGTTCTTC.

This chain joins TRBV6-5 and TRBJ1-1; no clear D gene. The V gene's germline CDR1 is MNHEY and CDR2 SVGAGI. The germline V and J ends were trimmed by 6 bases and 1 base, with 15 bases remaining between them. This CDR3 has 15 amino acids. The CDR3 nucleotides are TGTGCCAGCAGCCAAACCATTCTCAGGAACACTGAAGCTTTCTTT. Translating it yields CASSQTILRNTEAFF.

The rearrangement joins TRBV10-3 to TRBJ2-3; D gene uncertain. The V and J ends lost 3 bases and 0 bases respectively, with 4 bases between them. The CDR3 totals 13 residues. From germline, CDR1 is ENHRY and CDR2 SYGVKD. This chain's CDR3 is CAISEQSTDTQYF. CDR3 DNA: TGTGCCATCAGTGAACAGAGCACAGATACGCAGTATTTT.

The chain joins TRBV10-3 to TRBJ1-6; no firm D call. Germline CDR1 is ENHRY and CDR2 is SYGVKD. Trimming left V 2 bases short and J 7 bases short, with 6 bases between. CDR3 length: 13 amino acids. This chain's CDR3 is CAISEGQNSPLHF. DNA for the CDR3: TGTGCCATCAGTGAGGGGCAAAATTCACCCCTCCACTTT.

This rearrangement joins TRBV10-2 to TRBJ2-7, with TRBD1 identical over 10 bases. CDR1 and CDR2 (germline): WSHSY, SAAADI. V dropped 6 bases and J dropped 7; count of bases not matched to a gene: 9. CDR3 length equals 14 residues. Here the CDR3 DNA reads TGCGCCAGCAGGCCCGGGACAGGGGCTTCGGAGCAGTACTTC. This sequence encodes CASRPGTGASEQYF.

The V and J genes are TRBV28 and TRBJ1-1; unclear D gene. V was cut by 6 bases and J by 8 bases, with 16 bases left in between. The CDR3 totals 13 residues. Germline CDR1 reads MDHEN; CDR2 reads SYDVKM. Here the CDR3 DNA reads TGTGCCAGCAGGGGGTTACTTGCGGGCGAAGCTTTCTTT. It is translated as CASRGLLAGEAFF.